This TCR beta chain stems from a study of vaccination and CD4 T cells after COVID-19. The overall study: Several convalescent cases were mild and one was severe, and all had been SARS-CoV-2 positive by nasal swab PCR.

About this clonotype: Its antigen is not known.

The CDR3 contains 15 residues. The V end lost 3 bases, the J end lost 4 bases, and 14 bases lay between the germline ends. The germline V gene has CDR1 SGHKS and CDR2 YYEKEE (reference sequence). Regarding treatment: approximately nine-day PBMC culture with coronavirus spike peptide pools or control peptides (ViraFEST assay). With the Oncomine TCR Beta short-read assay, DNA from cultured CD4+ T cells was sequenced. TCRdb reprocessed the PCR reads via MiXCR and lists one record per CDR3 protein. The table records fewer than 4,500 distinct CDR3 sequences, over 15% of them present only once. The clonotype comes from a human donor who had recovered from COVID-19. The rearrangement links TRBV5-5 to TRBJ1-5; D is possibly TRBD1 (6 bases). The sequencing input was CD4+ T cells from blood, cultured in vitro. The DNA for the CDR3 is TGTGCCAGCAGCTGGAGCCGGGACATGAATCAGCCCCAGCATTTT. As protein: CASSWSRDMNQPQHF.